The 26 T cell receptor beta chains presented below share a single source sample, sequenced in a study of patients and donors after allogeneic stem cell transplantation. TCRdb analysed the RT-PCR reads with MiXCR anew, one entry per CDR3 protein. The sample includes 400,000 to 500,000 distinct CDR3 sequences, more than 15% seen only once; the top ten take just over 7%. Sequenced: blood, either unsorted or a sorted T cell fraction (not recorded which). Receptors were obtained from a human donor who was either an allogeneic HSCT recipient or a stem cell or donor lymphocyte infusion donor (not recorded which). It is not recorded whose cells these are; they may come from a transplant donor.

This clonotype has only a few counts. The V call is TRBV7-9, the J call TRBJ2-1; 11 bases agree with TRBD1. The CDR3 consists of 16 residues. With V trimmed by 7 bases and J by 7 bases, 12 bases remained unmatched. Germline V gives CDR1 SEHNR, CDR2 FQNEAQ (reference sequence). CDR3 residues: CASNLRGDRGTNEQFF. The CDR3 nucleotides are TGTGCCAGCAACCTAAGGGGGGACAGGGGGACGAATGAGCAGTTCTTC.

This clonotype was found a few times. The chain uses TRBV6-5 and TRBJ2-7, with a weak D call TRBD1 (5 bases). The germline V gene encodes CDR1 MNHEY and CDR2 SVGAGI. Trimming removed 1 base at V and 0 bases at J, with 7 bases between. This CDR3 spans 14 amino acids. The CDR3 DNA reads TGTGCCAGCAGTTACTTACAGGTCTCCTACGAGCAGTACTTC. Its protein is CASSYLQVSYEQYF.

This clonotype turned up a few times. V is TRBV27 and J is TRBJ1-5; D gene unclear. Germline CDR1 reads MNHEY; CDR2 reads SMNVEV (reference sequence). This CDR3 is 15 amino acids long. V lost 1 base, J lost 3 bases, and 10 bases lay in between. The CDR3 coding sequence is TGTGCCAGCAGTTTATTAGGGCTCGACAATCAGCCCCAGCATTTT. It codes for CASSLLGLDNQPQHF.

This clonotype showed up many times. V is TRBV2 and J is TRBJ1-1; the D gene is possibly TRBD1 (6 bases). CDR3 length: 14 residues. V gave up 5 bases and J gave up 0 bases, with 10 bases separating them. The V gene's germline CDR1 is SNHLY and CDR2 FYNNEI. The CDR3 sequence is CASSRDTMNTEAFF. The CDR3, as DNA: TGTGCCAGCAGTCGGGACACAATGAACACTGAAGCTTTCTTT.

V gene TRBV21-1 combines with J gene TRBJ1-2; TRBD1, the table's D call, lacks a check against the DNA. TRBV21-1 counts as a pseudogene. The CDR3 runs 16 residues. CDR3 bases: TGTGCCAGCAGCAAAGGGGGAAGGGGGCAGAACTATGGCTACACCTTC. Its translation is CASSKGGRGQNYGYTF.

The rearrangement uses TRBV7-8 and TRBJ2-7; TRBD2 is a possible D gene (5 bases). V lost 1 base to trimming and J lost 2 bases, with 21 bases between them. The CDR3 runs to 18 residues. CDR1 and CDR2 (germline): SGHVS, FQNEAQ. Written as DNA, the CDR3 is TGTGCCAGCAGCTTAGATCGGGCGGGTGGCTTCCAACCCTACGAGCAGTACTTC. Amino acids: CASSLDRAGGFQPYEQYF. The full variable domain, with the rest looked up from reference TRBV7-8 and TRBJ2-7, is GAGVSQSPRYKVAKRGQDVALRCDPISGHVSLFWYQQALGQGPEFLTYFQNEAQLDKSGLPSDRFFAERPEGSVSTLKIQRTQQEDSAVYLCASSLDRAGGFQPYEQYFGPGTRLTVT.

This clonotype occurred a few times. V usage is TRBV24-1 and J usage is TRBJ1-5; D possibly corresponds to TRBD1 (6 bases). Germline loops: CDR1 KGHDR, CDR2 SFDVKD. The CDR3 has 15 amino acids. Trimming stripped 12 bases from V and 2 bases from J, with 19 bases between. CDR3: CAGPDTGFGNQPQHF. The CDR3 region has the DNA TGTGCCGGCCCAGACACAGGGTTTGGCAATCAGCCCCAGCATTTT.

This clonotype was observed a handful of times. V is TRBV5-1 and J is TRBJ2-5; D perhaps matches TRBD2 (7 bases). The V end was cut by 4 bases, the J end by 1 base, with 14 bases between. CDR3 length: 15 amino acids. Germline values: CDR1 SGHRS, CDR2 YFSETQ. The CDR3 nucleotides are TGCGCCAGCAGCCTCCGGGGAGGGGGCCAAGAGACCCAGTACTTC. It encodes CASSLRGGGQETQYF.

This clonotype has just a few counts. The V call is TRBV15, the J call TRBJ2-2, with 11 bases matching TRBD1. Trimming at V came to 2 bases and at J to 3 bases, leaving 2 bases not matched to a gene. CDR1 and CDR2 from the germline V gene are LNHNV and YYDKDF (reference sequence). This CDR3 is built from 16 residues. The CDR3 loop reads CATSRRDRGDTGELFF. CDR3 nucleotides: TGTGCCACCAGCAGAAGGGACAGGGGGGACACCGGGGAGCTGTTTTTT.

This clonotype has a count of ten or more. The chain joins TRBV20-1 to TRBJ2-3, with D unresolved. There are 13 residues in the CDR3. Germline V CDR1 and CDR2: DFQATT, SNEGSKA (reference sequence). The V gene lost 5 bases and the J gene lost 0 bases, with 9 bases spanning the gap. CDR3 sequence: CSAPKSSTDTQYF. CDR3 bases: TGCAGTGCTCCAAAATCTAGCACAGATACGCAGTATTTT.

This clonotype has a handful of counts. The chain links TRBV29-1 to TRBJ1-2, with 10 bases fitting TRBD1. This CDR3 comprises 13 residues. Germline V lookup: CDR1 SQVTM, CDR2 ANQGSEA. J gave up 8 bases and V 3 bases, and 6 bases lay outside the gene matches. The CDR3 protein is CSVDLPGQGGYTF. DNA of the CDR3: TGCAGCGTTGATCTCCCGGGACAGGGGGGCTACACCTTC.

V and J are TRBV5-6 and TRBJ1-2, with 10 bases matching TRBD1. There are 14 residues in the CDR3. V lost 5 bases, J lost 6 bases, and 7 bases stayed unmatched. Looked up from germline, CDR1 is SGHDT and CDR2 is YYEEEE. The CDR3 spells CASSRDRGNDGYTF. The CDR3 bases are TGTGCCAGCAGTCGGGACAGGGGTAATGATGGCTACACCTTC.

This clonotype was recorded a few times. This chain connects TRBV7-3 to TRBJ2-2; D not certain. V was shortened by 5 bases and J by 4 bases, with 8 bases between the two germline ends. The germline V gene encodes CDR1 SGHTA and CDR2 FQGTGA. The CDR3 loop spans 13 amino acids. The CDR3 sequence: CASSRRPTGELFF. The CDR3 nucleotides read TGTGCCAGCAGCCGCAGACCCACCGGGGAGCTGTTTTTT. Full variable domain (remainder filled in from reference TRBV7-3 and TRBJ2-2): GAGVSQTPSNKVTEKGKYVELRCDPISGHTALYWYRQSLGQGPEFLIYFQGTGAADDSGLPNDRFFAVRPEGSVSTLKIQRTERGDSAVYLCASSRRPTGELFFGEGSRLTVL.

This clonotype was observed a few times. This chain uses TRBV9 with TRBJ2-5; either TRBD1 or TRBD2 may supply D (5 bases each). V gave up 4 bases and J gave up 2 bases, with 18 bases separating them. The CDR3 has 16 amino acids. Germline V gene lookup returns CDR1 SGDLS and CDR2 YYNGEE. Here the CDR3 reads CASSPSMGPLQETQYF. In DNA form, the CDR3 reads TGTGCCAGCAGCCCTTCGATGGGACCCCTTCAAGAGACCCAGTACTTC.

In its sample, this clonotype was seen a few times. The J gene is TRBJ2-1, the V gene TRBV27; 11 bases agree with TRBD2. This CDR3 is 15 amino acids long. CDR1 is MNHEY and CDR2 is SMNVEV in the germline V gene (reference sequence). V trimming: 4 bases; J trimming: 6 bases; junction bases outside the gene matches: 5. The CDR3 DNA sequence: TGTGCCAGCAGTTCCCTAGCGGGAGGCCGCAATGAGCAGTTCTTC. This sequence encodes CASSSLAGGRNEQFF.

This clonotype came up many times. V gene TRBV6-2 or TRBV6-3 combines with J gene TRBJ2-1; 10 bases align to TRBD1. The ends lost 5 bases at V and 5 bases at J; junction bases unmatched: 12. The CDR3 spans 17 residues. Looked up from germline, CDR1 is MNHEY and CDR2 is SVGEGT. CDR3 protein: CASSLIPGQGIHNEQFF. In nucleotides, the CDR3 is TGTGCCAGCAGTCTCATCCCGGGACAGGGGATTCACAATGAGCAGTTCTTC.

This clonotype was counted between two and nine times. This rearrangement joins TRBV6-1 to TRBJ2-5; tentatively, D is TRBD2 (6 bases). The V and J ends lost 6 bases and 5 bases respectively, with 13 bases between them. This CDR3 has 13 residues. Germline CDR1 MNHNS, CDR2 SASEGT. The CDR3, as DNA: TGTGCCAGCAGAATTGACGGAGGGGAGACCCAGTACTTC. This gives the protein CASRIDGGETQYF.

In its sample, this clonotype was seen many times. DNA of the CDR3: TGTGCCAGCAGCTTAGAACTAGCGGGTCCCACAGATACGCAGTATTTT. Its translation: CASSLELAGPTDTQYF. The genes are TRBV7-8 and TRBJ2-3; the match to TRBD2 covers 9 bases. Germline CDR1 is SGHVS and CDR2 is FQNEAQ. J gave up 2 bases and V 1 base, and 4 bases lay outside the gene matches. The CDR3 has 16 residues.

This clonotype was detected only a few times. The chain employs TRBV5-1 and TRBJ1-1, with a weak D call TRBD1 (6 bases). CDR3 size: 14 residues. Trimming stripped 4 bases from V and 0 bases from J, with 10 bases between. From germline, CDR1 is SGHRS and CDR2 YFSETQ. The CDR3 sequence is CASSTTGMNTEAFF. CDR3 sequence (DNA): TGCGCCAGCAGCACTACAGGGATGAACACTGAAGCTTTCTTT.

This clonotype has more than one count but fewer than ten. The J gene is TRBJ2-7, the V gene TRBV3-1, with a tentative D call TRBD1 (6 bases). V was trimmed by 5 bases and J by 2 bases, leaving 16 bases between them. CDR1 is LGHDT and CDR2 is YNNKEL in the germline V gene (reference sequence). The CDR3 runs to 15 residues. The CDR3 spells CASSAYRVRTYEQYF. The CDR3 region has the DNA TGTGCCAGCAGCGCTTACAGGGTGAGAACCTACGAGCAGTACTTC.

At least ten counts were recorded for this clonotype. The rearrangement links TRBV29-1 to TRBJ1-4; 7 nucleotides agree with TRBD1. The CDR3 has 14 residues. The J segment lost 10 bases and the V segment lost 0 bases, leaving 8 bases of the junction unmatched. Germline CDR1 reads SQVTM; CDR2 reads ANQGSEA. In DNA form, the CDR3 reads TGCAGCGTTGAAGAAGGGGCCTCAGGGGGAAAACTGTTTTTT. It encodes CSVEEGASGGKLFF.

The chain recombines TRBV6-2 or TRBV6-3 with TRBJ1-2, with 7 bases fitting TRBD1. This CDR3 region has 14 residues. The germline CDR1 and CDR2 sequences are MNHEY and SVGEGT. Trimming removed 7 bases from V and 4 bases from J; junction bases left unmatched: 9. CDR3 DNA sequence: TGTGCCAGCATCCGCTCGGGACAGCGCTATGGCTACACCTTC. Translated, it gives CASIRSGQRYGYTF.

This chain uses TRBV12-3 or TRBV12-4 with TRBJ2-7; TRBD2 is a possible D gene (6 bases). V was pared by 2 bases and J by 7 bases, with 15 bases between. The CDR3 contains 14 residues. CDR3 coding DNA: TGTGCCAGCAGTTTAAATGGCGGGCGGGGAGAGCAGTACTTC. This translates into CASSLNGGRGEQYF.

The rearrangement joins TRBV4-1 to TRBJ2-4; tentative D call: TRBD1 (6 bases). Germline CDR1 reads MGHRA; CDR2 reads YSYEKL. This CDR3 has 15 residues. The V end was cut by 5 bases, the J end by 3 bases, with 14 bases between. The CDR3 DNA reads TGCGCCAGCAGCAATCCAGGGGCGGGCAAAAACATTCAGTACTTC. Protein: CASSNPGAGKNIQYF.

The rearrangement uses TRBV25-1 and TRBJ1-1; D is unclear. The germline V gene has CDR1 MGHDK and CDR2 SYGVNS. The CDR3 length is 16 residues. Trimming stripped 4 bases from V and 1 base from J, with 16 bases between. The CDR3 DNA reads as TGTGCCAGCAGTGCGACCTTAGGACTGCAGAACACTGAAGCTTTCTTT. This codes for CASSATLGLQNTEAFF. Supplemented by reference TRBV25-1 and TRBJ1-1, the full variable domain reads EADIYQTPRYLVIGTGKKITLECSQTMGHDKMYWYQQDPGMELHLIHYSYGVNSTEKGDLSSESTVSRIRTEHFPLTLESARPSHTSQYLCASSATLGLQNTEAFFGQGTRLTVV.

This clonotype was seen many times. The chain links TRBV6-5 to TRBJ1-1; perhaps TRBD1 as D (5 bases). CDR3 length: 13 amino acids. The V gene's germline CDR1 is MNHEY and CDR2 SVGAGI. Trimming removed 4 bases from V and 1 base from J, with 7 bases in between. The CDR3, as DNA: TGTGCCAGCAGTTTCACAGGGAACACTGAAGCTTTCTTT. Protein product: CASSFTGNTEAFF.